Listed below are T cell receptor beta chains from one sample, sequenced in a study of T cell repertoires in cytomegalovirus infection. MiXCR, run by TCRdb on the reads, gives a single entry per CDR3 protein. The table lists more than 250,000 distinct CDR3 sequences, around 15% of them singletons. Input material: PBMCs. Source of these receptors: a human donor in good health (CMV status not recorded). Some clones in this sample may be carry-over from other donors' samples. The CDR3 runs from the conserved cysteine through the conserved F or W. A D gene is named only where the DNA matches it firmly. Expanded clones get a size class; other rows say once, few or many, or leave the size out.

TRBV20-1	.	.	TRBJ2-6	TGCAGTGCTAGTGGTCTAACCCCTGGGGCCAACGTCCTGACTTTC	CSASGLTPGANVLTF
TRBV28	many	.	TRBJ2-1	TGTGCCAGCAGGCGGGACTACAATGAGCAGTTCTTC	CASRRDYNEQFF
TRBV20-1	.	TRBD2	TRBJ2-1	TGCAGTGCTCTCGGGACTAGCGGGAGGACGGGGGAGCAGTTCTTC	CSALGTSGRTGEQFF
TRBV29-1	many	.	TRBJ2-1	TGCAGCGTTCTTTTCCCTGAGCAGTTCTTC	CSVLFPEQFF
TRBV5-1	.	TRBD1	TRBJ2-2	TGCGCCAGCAGCCCGAGGACAGGGGGCGGCGGGGAGCTGTTTTTT	CASSPRTGGGGELFF
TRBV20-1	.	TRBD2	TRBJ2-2	TGCAGTGCTACCATAGCGGGAGTCGGCACCGGGGAGCTGTTTTTT	CSATIAGVGTGELFF
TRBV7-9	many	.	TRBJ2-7	TGTGCCAGCAGCCCCCGGGGAAGGGGCTACGAGCAGTACTTC	CASSPRGRGYEQYF
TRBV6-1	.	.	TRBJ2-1	TGTGCCAGCAGTGAATATGGGCAGGCGGGCAATGAGCAGTTCTTC	CASSEYGQAGNEQFF
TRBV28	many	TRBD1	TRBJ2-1	TGTGCCAGCAGAAGGGACAGGGTGAATGAGCAGTTCTTC	CASRRDRVNEQFF
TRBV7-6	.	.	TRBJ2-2	TGTGCCAGCAGCTCGCTCCGGGACGGAGCGAACACCGGGGAGCTGTTTTTT	CASSSLRDGANTGELFF
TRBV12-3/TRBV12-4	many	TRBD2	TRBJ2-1	TGTGCCAGCAGTTTAAGAGGGAGGGATGAGCAGTTCTTC	CASSLRGRDEQFF
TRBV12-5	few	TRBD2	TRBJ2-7	TGTGCTAGTGGTTTGGTTACTAGCGGGAGACTCTACGAGCAGTACTTC	CASGLVTSGRLYEQYF
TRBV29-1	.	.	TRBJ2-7	TGCAGCGTTGGACACCACGGGGCTGAGCAGTACTTC	CSVGHHGAEQYF
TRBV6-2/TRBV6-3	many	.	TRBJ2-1	TGTGCCAGCAGTCCTTGGAGGAGCTCCTACAATGAGCAGTTCTTC	CASSPWRSSYNEQFF
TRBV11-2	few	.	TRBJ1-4	TGTGCCAGCAGCTCCCTTGTGAGGGCAGAGGAAAAACTGTTTTTT	CASSSLVRAEEKLFF
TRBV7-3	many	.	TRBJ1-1	TGTGCCAGCAGCTTGGCCGCGATGAACACTGAAGCTTTCTTT	CASSLAAMNTEAFF
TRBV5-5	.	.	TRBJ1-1	TGTGCCAGCAGCCTATTAGTAGGGGGCACTGAAGCTTTCTTT	CASSLLVGGTEAFF
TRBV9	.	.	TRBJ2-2	TGTGCCAGCAGCACCCAGGCTGTCCTTGGTGGGGAGCTGTTTTTT	CASSTQAVLGGELFF
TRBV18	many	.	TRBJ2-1	TGTGCCAGCTCACGCTACCTGGGGGGCAGCTCCTACAATGAGCAGTTCTTC	CASSRYLGGSSYNEQFF
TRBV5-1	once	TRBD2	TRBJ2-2	TGCGCCAGCAGCGCAAGCGGGAGAGACACCGGGGAGCTGTTTTTT	CASSASGRDTGELFF